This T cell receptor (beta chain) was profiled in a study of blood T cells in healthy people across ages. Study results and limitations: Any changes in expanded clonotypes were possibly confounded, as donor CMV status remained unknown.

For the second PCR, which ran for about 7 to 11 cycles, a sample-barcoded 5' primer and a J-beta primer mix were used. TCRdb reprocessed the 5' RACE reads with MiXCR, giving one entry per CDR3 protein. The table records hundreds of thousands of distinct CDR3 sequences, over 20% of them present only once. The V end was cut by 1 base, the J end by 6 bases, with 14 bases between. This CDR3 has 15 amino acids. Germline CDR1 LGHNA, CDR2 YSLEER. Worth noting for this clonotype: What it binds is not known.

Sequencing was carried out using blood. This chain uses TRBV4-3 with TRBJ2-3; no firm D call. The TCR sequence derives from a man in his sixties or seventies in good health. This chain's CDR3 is CASSQGGSNGDTQYF. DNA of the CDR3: TGCGCCAGCAGCCAAGGAGGATCAAATGGTGATACGCAGTATTTT.